This TCR beta chain was identified during a study of shared T cell receptors in the human thymus. This clone was detected a few times. CDR1 is MDHEN and CDR2 is SYDVKM in the germline V gene. The CDR3 is made up of 13 amino acids. Trimming cost V 5 bases and J 0 bases, with 7 bases left between them. Clones were sequenced by immunoSEQ multiplex PCR, and TCRdb holds only the in-frame ones, with some missing. The sample has hundreds of thousands of clones, approximately 87% seen once. These data also formed part of another study, on human thymus T cells. That work adds: Having corrective surgery for congenital heart defects, healthy Finnish infants were the ones who donated. From resections taken during corrective heart surgery, the thymus tissue was obtained.

The sequence derives from a boy in the first two years of life with a congenital heart defect. Sequenced: thymocytes. V gene TRBV28 combines with J gene TRBJ1-2; weak D call: TRBD1 (5 bases). CDR3 coding DNA: TGTGCCAGCAGTCGGACATCTAACTATGGCTACACCTTC. As protein: CASSRTSNYGYTF.